This T cell receptor (beta chain) was identified during a study of blood T cell repertoires in COVID-19. Across the whole study: COVID-19 samples collected from the United States, Italy and Spain covered acute and convalescent phases. T cells, B-cell-depleted T cells, or PBMCs supplied cDNA or gDNA.

As processed by the authors: Reference gene primer amplification in the assay estimated nucleated cell counts. Sequencing was performed with immunoSEQ multiplex PCR; in TCRdb, only in-frame clones are kept and a portion is missing. D and trimming were read from the DNA, whereas the V and J calls and clone size are those reported in that table. Of 65,000 to 90,000 clones in the sample, roughly 88% were seen once. This clone has just a few counts. Trimming shortened V by 5 bases and J by 8 bases, and 12 bases separated the two germline ends. The CDR3 extends over 13 amino acids. Germline assignment: CDR1 MNHEY and CDR2 SMNVEV (reference sequence).

The V gene is TRBV27, the J gene TRBJ1-4; D possibly corresponds to TRBD1 (6 bases). The sequence derives from an elderly woman with acute or convalescent COVID-19. Sequenced: peripheral blood. The CDR3 sequence is CASSARDIEKLFF. The CDR3 DNA reads as TGTGCCAGCAGTGCCCGGGACATCGAAAAACTGTTTTTT.